A selection of T cell receptor beta chains follows, all from one sample in a study of neurological immune-mediated disorders. TCRdb reprocessed the 5' RACE reads via MiXCR and lists one record per CDR3 protein. Among approximately 50,000 distinct CDR3 sequences, under 13% were seen once, and the ten largest hold about 5.2%. Specimen: PBMCs. The source of these receptors is a man aged 70-80 years with HTLV-1-associated myelopathy (HAM/TSP). Both conserved end residues are part of each CDR3. D genes are given only for firm matches. Clone size is not always given. Where it is, it says once, few, many or a class for expanded clones.

d_gene,j_gene,v_gene,abundance,CDR3aa,CDR3nt
TRBD1,TRBJ1-1,TRBV4-1,many,CASSLGQVNTEAFF,TGTGCCAGCAGTTTGGGACAGGTGAACACTGAAGCTTTCTTT
.,TRBJ2-5,TRBV19,many,CASSTPRTQYF,TGTGCCAGTAGTACCCCAAGGACCCAGTACTTC
TRBD1,TRBJ2-1,TRBV27,many,CASSFADRVNEQFF,TGTGCCAGCAGTTTTGCCGACAGGGTAAATGAGCAGTTCTTC
TRBD1,TRBJ2-7,TRBV14,many,CASSTGTGTEQYF,TGTGCCAGCAGCACCGGGACAGGGACCGAGCAGTACTTC
.,TRBJ2-5,TRBV24-1,many,CATSPGGEETQYF,TGTGCCACCAGCCCCGGTGGGGAAGAGACCCAGTACTTC
TRBD2,TRBJ2-3,TRBV5-1,many,CASSQGLAGVGTDTQYF,TGCGCCAGCTCCCAAGGGTTAGCGGGAGTCGGCACAGATACGCAGTATTTT
TRBD2,TRBJ2-1,TRBV12-3/TRBV12-4,many,CASREVSGSSYNEQFF,TGTGCCAGCCGTGAGGTGAGCGGGAGCTCCTACAATGAGCAGTTCTTC
TRBD2,TRBJ2-3,TRBV20-1,many,CSAAGTSGSYTHTQYF,TGCAGTGCTGCCGGGACTAGCGGGAGTTACACACATACGCAGTATTTT
TRBD1,TRBJ2-7,TRBV4-3,many,CASSQGLQGIYEQYF,TGCGCCAGCAGCCAAGGTCTACAGGGGATCTACGAGCAGTACTTC
.,TRBJ2-5,TRBV3-1,.,CASTQFETQYF,TGTGCCAGCACCCAGTTCGAGACCCAGTACTTC
.,TRBJ2-7,TRBV12-3/TRBV12-4,.,CVSSLGGGYEQYF,TGTGTCAGCAGTTTAGGCGGAGGGTACGAGCAGTACTTC
.,TRBJ1-1,TRBV7-2,many,CASSQGYRTEAFF,TGTGCCAGCAGCCAGGGCTATCGCACTGAAGCTTTCTTT
.,TRBJ1-5,TRBV11-2,many,CASSSGLREKPQHF,TGTGCCAGCAGCTCGGGACTCCGCGAGAAGCCCCAGCATTTT
.,TRBJ1-5,TRBV7-2,many,CASSLGRASNQPQHF,TGTGCCAGCAGCTTAGGTCGGGCCAGCAATCAGCCCCAGCATTTT
.,TRBJ2-6,TRBV27,many,CASSLRAANQLTGANVLTF,TGTGCCAGCAGTTTAAGGGCAGCGAATCAACTTACTGGGGCCAACGTCCTGACTTTC
.,TRBJ1-1,TRBV6-6,many,CASSLDGLNTEAFF,TGTGCCAGCAGTCTGGACGGATTGAACACTGAAGCTTTCTTT
.,TRBJ2-7,TRBV7-9,many,CASSLGTNSYEQYF,TGTGCCAGCAGCCTGGGGACGAACTCCTACGAGCAGTACTTC
TRBD2,TRBJ2-7,TRBV20-1,many,CSASGSLPYEQYF,TGCAGTGCAAGCGGGAGCCTTCCCTACGAGCAGTACTTC
.,TRBJ1-1,TRBV4-3,.,CASSQGVGFRAFF,TGCGCCAGCAGCCAAGGGGTAGGGTTTCGCGCTTTCTTT
.,TRBJ2-2,TRBV5-1,many,CASSFFRQGTTGELFF,TGCGCCAGCAGCTTCTTCCGCCAGGGTACGACCGGGGAGCTGTTTTTT
.,TRBJ2-3,TRBV20-1,many,CSARSPTNGYTQYF,TGCAGTGCTAGGTCTCCCACCAACGGGTATACGCAGTATTTT
.,TRBJ1-2,TRBV4-3,many,CASSQEGGGYTF,TGCGCCAGCAGCCAAGAAGGTGGCGGCTACACCTTC
TRBD2,TRBJ2-1,TRBV7-3,.,CANSSYSGSSYNEQFF,TGTGCCAACAGCTCCTATAGCGGGAGCTCCTACAATGAGCAGTTCTTC
TRBD1,TRBJ1-2,TRBV4-2,many,CASSQDQGGGYGYTF,TGTGCCAGCAGCCAAGATCAGGGGGGGGGCTATGGCTACACCTTC
TRBD2,TRBJ2-3,TRBV5-1,many,CASSRSGIETDTQYF,TGCGCCAGCAGCCGCAGCGGGATAGAGACAGATACGCAGTATTTT
.,TRBJ1-5,TRBV24-1,many,CATSDLGASQPQHF,TGTGCCACCAGTGATTTAGGGGCGAGTCAGCCCCAGCATTTT
TRBD2,TRBJ2-6,TRBV5-1,many,CASSLTGGSAVLTF,TGCGCCAGCAGCTTAACGGGAGGTTCCGCCGTCCTGACTTTC